Listed below are T cell receptor beta chains from one sample, sequenced in a study of CD8+CD57+ T cells in acquired aplastic anemia. TCRdb processed the reads anew with MiXCR; each CDR3 protein has one entry. The sample records around 130,000 distinct CDR3 sequences, 48% being singletons. Sequencing used sorted CD4+, CD8+, or CD8+CD57+ T cells (not recorded which) from PBMCs. The source is a human donor in good health, serving as a control. Each CDR3 is given with its conserved first and last residue. D genes are given only for firm matches. A row's size may be missing; if present it is once, few, many or a size class.

j_call v_call clone_size d_call cdr3_nt cdr3_aa
TRBJ2-7 TRBV7-7 once . TGTGCCAGCAGCTTTTCGTCAGGGGCGGCCTACGAGCAGTACTTC CASSFSSGAAYEQYF
TRBJ1-2 TRBV3-1 many . TGTGCCAGCAGTCAGACAGGTTCCTACACCTTC CASSQTGSYTF
TRBJ1-3 TRBV7-6 many . TGTGCCAGCAGCTTGACACCAGACTCTGGAAACACCATATATTTT CASSLTPDSGNTIYF
TRBJ2-2 TRBV5-5 many . TGTGCCAGCAGCACCTTCACCGGGGAGCTGTTTTTT CASSTFTGELFF
TRBJ1-6 TRBV25-1 . . TGTGCCAGCAGTGAATTCACAGGCGGCGGCGGTAATTCACCCCTCCACTTT CASSEFTGGGGNSPLHF
TRBJ2-2 TRBV5-4 few TRBD1 TGTGCCAGCAGCTCGGAGTGGGGGACAGGGTTTCTCGGGGAGCTGTTTTTT CASSSEWGTGFLGELFF
TRBJ2-5 TRBV12-3/TRBV12-4 . . TGTGCCAGCAGTCCCTCGAGGGGCGGGGTAGGAAAGACCCAGTACTTC CASSPSRGGVGKTQYF
TRBJ1-1 TRBV20-1 few . TGCAGTGCTTTGAGGCAGCTCATGAACACTGAAGCTTTCTTT CSALRQLMNTEAFF
TRBJ2-7 TRBV7-3 . TRBD2 TGTGCCAGCAGCTTAGAGGGCCGGGGGGGCTACGAGCAGTACTTC CASSLEGRGGYEQYF
TRBJ1-2 TRBV7-9 . . TGTGCCAGCAGCCAGGACCTCGGGGGCTACACCTTC CASSQDLGGYTF
TRBJ1-2 TRBV4-2 . . TGTGCCAGCAGCCAAGGAGGCCGCCAAGGGGGCTACACCTTC CASSQGGRQGGYTF
TRBJ2-1 TRBV19 . TRBD2 TGTGCCAGTAGTAAAGGTGGGGAGCGGGGGCACAATGAGCAGTTCTTC CASSKGGERGHNEQFF
TRBJ2-5 TRBV7-2 . . TGTGCCAGCAGCTTAGCGGGGGCTGGGACCCAGTACTTC CASSLAGAGTQYF
TRBJ2-1 TRBV2 . . TGTGCCAGCAGTGCGGGAATCACGAGGGCTGAGCAGTTCTTC CASSAGITRAEQFF
TRBJ1-2 TRBV10-3 . . TGTGCCATCCGCAGTTGGGGCCCGGGACAAATCTATGGCTACACCTTC CAIRSWGPGQIYGYTF
TRBJ1-1 TRBV15 . . TGTGCCACCAGCAGGGAAGGGGTCACTGAAGCTTCCTTT CATSREGVTEASF
TRBJ2-5 TRBV29-1 many . TGCAGCGTTGTAGAGGGCCGGGAGACCCAGTACTTC CSVVEGRETQYF
TRBJ1-2 TRBV29-1 . TRBD1 TGCAGCGTTGAAGGGACAGGGCAGGGCTACACCTTC CSVEGTGQGYTF
TRBJ2-1 TRBV7-9 medium-sized TRBD2 TGTGCCAGCAGGAATAGCGGGGCCAATGAGCAGTTCTTC CASRNSGANEQFF
TRBJ2-2 TRBV11-2 . TRBD1 TGTGCCAGCAGCCCCCCTTGGTCCTGGACAGGGGGGTCCGGGGAGCTGTTTTTT CASSPPWSWTGGSGELFF
TRBJ2-3 TRBV19 few TRBD1 TGTGCCAGTGGACAGGGGGCAGATACGCAGTATTTT CASGQGADTQYF
TRBJ1-3 TRBV3-1 . TRBD1 TGTGCCAGCAGCCAAAGGACAGGCGCTGGAAACACCATATATTTT CASSQRTGAGNTIYF
TRBJ2-7 TRBV9 many . TGTGCCAGCAGCGTAGGGCCGACGATATACGAGCAGTACTTC CASSVGPTIYEQYF
TRBJ1-2 TRBV7-3 . . TGTGCCAGCAGCTTGCAGAACTGTGGCTACACCTTC CASSLQNCGYTF
TRBJ1-1 TRBV7-2 many TRBD1 TGTGCCAGCAGTTCCGGGACAGGGTACACTGAAGCTTTCTTT CASSSGTGYTEAFF
TRBJ1-5 TRBV24-1 . . TGCGCCACCGGGCAGGGAGGGCAGCCCCAGCATTTT CATGQGGQPQHF
TRBJ2-7 TRBV11-3 many TRBD1 TGTGCCAGCAGCTTGGGACAGGGGGCTCCCTACGAGCAGTACTTC CASSLGQGAPYEQYF
TRBJ1-2 TRBV4-1 many . TGCGCCAGCAGCCCGGGGGGGGGGCTCCCTGGCTACACCTTC CASSPGGGLPGYTF
TRBJ1-1 TRBV5-1 many TRBD1 TGCGCCAGCAGCCATCTCGACAGGGGGAACACTGAAGCTTTCTTT CASSHLDRGNTEAFF
TRBJ2-1 TRBV13 few TRBD2 TGTGCCAGCAGCTTTTTAGCGGGGGGGCACAATGAGCAGTTCTTC CASSFLAGGHNEQFF
TRBJ2-3 TRBV2 . . TGTGCCAGCAGGTCGACTAGTACGCAGTATTTT CASRSTSTQYF
TRBJ1-2 TRBV3-1 . . TGTGCCAGCAGCCAATCCAGTGGTGGCTACACCTTC CASSQSSGGYTF
TRBJ2-2 TRBV7-9 many . TGTGCCAGCAGCCGCGTGGCTAGCGAATTCGGGGAGCTGTTTTTT CASSRVASEFGELFF